This TCR beta chain was sequenced during a study of blood T cell repertoires in COVID-19. Seattle cases were enrolled at active infection and followed longitudinally. This table comes from immunoSEQ multiplex PCR, and its TCRdb copy is limited to in-frame clones, with some not included. The sample records around 180,000 clones, about 81% being singletons. With V trimmed by 4 bases and J by 6 bases, 3 bases remained unmatched. The V gene's germline CDR1 is SGHTS and CDR2 YDEGEE. CDR3 size: 12 residues. The specimen sequenced was peripheral blood. This chain uses TRBV5-8 with TRBJ2-7; the match to TRBD1 covers 8 bases. The sequence was obtained from a woman over 75 with COVID-19, enrolled during active disease. The DNA for the CDR3 is TGTGCCAGCAGCCTGACAGGGGTCGAGCAGTACTTC. Its protein is CASSLTGVEQYF. Full variable domain (rest looked up from reference TRBV5-8 and TRBJ2-7): EAGVTQSPTHLIKTRGQQATLRCSPISGHTSVYWYQQALGLGLQFLLWYDEGEERNRGNFPPRFSGRQFPNYSSELNVNALELEDSALYLCASSLTGVEQYFGPGTRLTVT.